Shown below are 26 T cell receptor beta chains from a single sample sequenced in a study of Graves' ophthalmopathy and Graves' hyperthyroidism. RNA transcripts were the template, and TCR beta CDR3 regions were amplified from them. Amplification began with first-round RT-PCR using HTBI primers, then second-round multiplex PCR was performed. TCRdb ran MiXCR on the multiplex PCR reads and lists one entry per CDR3 protein. Counted here are fewer than 250,000 distinct CDR3 sequences, over 25% occurring once; the ten biggest clones make up approximately 9.6%. Material for sequencing was peripheral blood. The source is a man in his fifties or sixties with Graves' ophthalmopathy.

At least ten counts were recorded for this clonotype. The V gene is TRBV12-3 or TRBV12-4, the J gene TRBJ2-7; the match to TRBD2 covers 10 bases. This CDR3 has 15 amino acids. Losses at the gene ends were 5 bases for V and 5 bases for J; bases not matched to a gene: 9. CDR3 sequence: CASSLVTSGINEQYF. CDR3 in DNA: TGTGCCAGCAGTCTCGTCACTAGCGGGATCAACGAGCAGTACTTC.

This clonotype was seen many times. This chain joins TRBV5-1 and TRBJ2-2; 10 positions agree with TRBD2. This CDR3 contains 16 residues. Germline V CDR1 and CDR2: SGHRS, YFSETQ. V shed 0 bases and J 5 bases; nucleotides not matched to a gene: 4. The chain's CDR3 is CASSLELAGFTGELFF. The CDR3 DNA reads as TGCGCCAGCAGCTTGGAACTAGCGGGATTTACCGGGGAGCTGTTTTTT.

The sample holds many counts of this clonotype. V gene TRBV10-3 combines with J gene TRBJ1-1, with D hard to call. The CDR3 runs 14 residues. V gave up 6 bases and J gave up 0 bases, with 11 bases separating them. The germline gives CDR1 ENHRY, CDR2 SYGVKD. This CDR3 is CAIRGGTMNTEAFF. As DNA, the CDR3 is TGTGCCATCAGGGGAGGAACCATGAACACTGAAGCTTTCTTT.

This clonotype was counted at least ten times. In DNA, the CDR3 is TGTGCCAGCAGCTTAGCCCCGGGGACGAATTCACCCCTCCACTTT. Its translation is CASSLAPGTNSPLHF. The chain couples TRBV11-2 to TRBJ1-6; D is perhaps TRBD1 (5 bases). The CDR3 is 15 residues long. Trimming left V 1 base short and J 7 bases short, with 11 bases between. Germline CDR1 and CDR2: SGHAT and FQNNGV.

This clonotype has at least ten counts. The chain links TRBV5-1 to TRBJ2-7, with D possibly being TRBD2 (6 bases). Trimming left V 3 bases short and J 2 bases short, with 18 bases between. The CDR3 loop spans 16 amino acids. Germline loops: CDR1 SGHRS, CDR2 YFSETQ. The CDR3 here is CASSWSGAGRTYEQYF. In nucleotides, the CDR3 is TGCGCCAGCAGCTGGAGTGGCGCTGGGAGGACCTACGAGCAGTACTTC.

This clonotype was seen many times. The chain employs TRBV19 and TRBJ1-6; 8 nucleotides line up with TRBD1. The CDR3 consists of 15 residues. The germline V gene encodes CDR1 LNHDA and CDR2 SQIVND (reference sequence). V trimming: 3 bases; J trimming: 6 bases; junction bases outside the gene matches: 4. The CDR3, as DNA: TGTGCCAGTAGTATTTCGGGACAGGCTAATTCACCCCTCCACTTT. It encodes CASSISGQANSPLHF. Full variable domain (remainder filled in from reference TRBV19 and TRBJ1-6): DGGITQSPKYLFRKEGQNVTLSCEQNLNHDAMYWYRQDPGQGLRLIYYSQIVNDFQKGDIAEGYSVSREKKESFPLTVTSAQKNPTAFYLCASSISGQANSPLHFGNGTRLTVT.

This clonotype showed up many times. This chain connects TRBV2 to TRBJ2-1; D gene uncertain. This CDR3 has 15 amino acids. Germline V gene lookup returns CDR1 SNHLY and CDR2 FYNNEI. The V gene lost 6 bases and the J gene lost 6 bases, with 18 bases spanning the gap. CDR3 DNA sequence: TGTGCCAGCAGGGACGGAATCCCGTCTGTCAATGAGCAGTTCTTC. Translated, it gives CASRDGIPSVNEQFF.

Many counts were recorded for this clonotype. The chain uses TRBV7-8 and TRBJ1-1; D is uncertain. Deletions cut 5 bases from V and 4 bases from J, with 8 bases between. CDR1 is SGHVS, CDR2 FQNEAQ, per germline. The CDR3 consists of 12 residues. The chain's CDR3 is CASSLPGTEAFF. CDR3 sequence (DNA): TGTGCCAGCAGCCTACCGGGCACTGAAGCTTTCTTT.

At least ten counts were recorded for this clonotype. The chain combines TRBV28 with TRBJ2-6; tentative D call: TRBD1 (5 bases). Germline CDR1 and CDR2: MDHEN and SYDVKM. Trimming stripped 3 bases from V and 2 bases from J, with 8 bases between. The CDR3 spans 15 residues. CDR3 loop: CASSFGAAGANVLTF. DNA of the CDR3: TGTGCCAGCAGTTTTGGGGCGGCTGGGGCCAACGTCCTGACTTTC.

This clonotype showed up many times. The CDR3 loop reads CASMKGQGGNTEAFF. The CDR3 DNA follows: TGTGCCAGCATGAAGGGACAGGGAGGGAACACTGAAGCTTTCTTT. The V gene is TRBV6-2 or TRBV6-3, the J gene TRBJ1-1; TRBD1 matches 9 bases. CDR1 is MNHEY, CDR2 SVGEGT, per germline. With V trimmed by 7 bases and J by 1 base, 7 bases remained unmatched. This CDR3 spans 15 amino acids.

This clonotype was detected many times. V gene TRBV6-5 combines with J gene TRBJ2-5, with D hard to call. This CDR3 has 14 residues. V lost 6 bases and J 5 bases, leaving 16 bases between the germline ends. The germline V gene has CDR1 MNHEY and CDR2 SVGAGI. CDR3 DNA sequence: TGTGCCAGCAGCCCGACCACCACCGGGGAGACCCAGTACTTC. Its protein is CASSPTTTGETQYF.

There are a few counts of this clonotype. The V and J genes are TRBV6-2 or TRBV6-3 and TRBJ2-7; no reliable D call. CDR3 length equals 10 residues. Germline-derived CDR1 and CDR2 are MNHEY and SVGEGT. The ends were cut back, 8 bases at V and 4 bases at J, with 6 bases in the middle. DNA of the CDR3: TGTGCCAGCGCAACATACGAGCAGTACTTC. This codes for CASATYEQYF.

This clonotype was picked up many times. The chain carries TRBV28 and TRBJ2-5; D is unclear. The CDR3 has 10 amino acids. Trimming removed 4 bases at V and 5 bases at J, with 2 bases between. Germline V gene data show CDR1 as MDHEN and CDR2 as SYDVKM. Here the CDR3 DNA reads TGTGCCAGCAGTTATGAGACCCAGTACTTC. Translation: CASSYETQYF.

The chain combines TRBV6-2 or TRBV6-3 with TRBJ2-1; no firm D call. CDR1 is MNHEY, CDR2 SVGEGT, per germline. The V end lost 6 bases, the J end lost 4 bases, and 13 bases lay between the germline ends. The CDR3 runs to 14 residues. The CDR3, as DNA: TGTGCCAGCAGCAAAGTTGAGACATACAATGAGCAGTTCTTC. Protein: CASSKVETYNEQFF.

This clonotype was seen a handful of times. This chain connects TRBV12-3 or TRBV12-4 to TRBJ2-5; D gene ambiguous. The CDR3 totals 14 residues. Trimming cost V 6 bases and J 4 bases, with 15 bases left between them. The CDR3 nucleotides are TGTGCCAGCAGGACAACCTTCGTGGGAGAGACCCAGTACTTC. This encodes CASRTTFVGETQYF.

This clonotype was detected a few times. The rearrangement joins TRBV6-2 or TRBV6-3 to TRBJ2-7, with 8 nucleotides matching TRBD2. With 6 bases clipped from V and 2 bases from J, the junction kept 9 bases outside the gene matches. The CDR3 runs 15 residues. Germline CDR1 and CDR2: MNHEY and SVGEGT. The CDR3 nucleotides read TGTGCCAGCAGCCGAGGGCTAGCGGGCGCCTACGAGCAGTACTTC. It is translated as CASSRGLAGAYEQYF.

This clonotype was recorded at least ten times. V usage is TRBV20-1 and J usage is TRBJ1-1; weak D call: TRBD1 (5 bases). This CDR3 contains 12 residues. Germline lookup yields CDR1 DFQATT and CDR2 SNEGSKA (reference sequence). V shed 1 base and J shed 4 bases, with 7 bases lying between them. The chain's CDR3 is CSARVGGTEAFF. CDR3 nucleotide sequence: TGCAGTGCTAGAGTCGGGGGCACTGAAGCTTTCTTT.

There are many counts of this clonotype. The chain has TRBV11-2 and TRBJ1-5; the D gene is possibly TRBD1 (5 bases). V shed 0 bases and J shed 7 bases, with 13 bases lying between them. Germline assignment: CDR1 SGHAT and CDR2 FQNNGV. This CDR3 region has 15 residues. The CDR3 is CASSLDQGRGQPQHF. The CDR3 nucleotides read TGTGCCAGCAGCTTAGACCAGGGACGTGGCCAGCCCCAGCATTTT.

This clonotype has ten or more counts. The chain is built from TRBV7-8 and TRBJ2-7, with D possibly being TRBD2 (5 bases). V lost 3 bases and J lost 7, with 16 bases in between. CDR3 length: 14 residues. Germline CDR1 is SGHVS and CDR2 is FQNEAQ. CDR3 amino acids: CASSLERKTWEQYF. The CDR3, as DNA: TGTGCCAGCAGCTTGGAGCGGAAAACATGGGAGCAGTACTTC. Together with reference TRBV7-8 and TRBJ2-7, the CDR3 gives the full variable domain: GAGVSQSPRYKVAKRGQDVALRCDPISGHVSLFWYQQALGQGPEFLTYFQNEAQLDKSGLPSDRFFAERPEGSVSTLKIQRTQQEDSAVYLCASSLERKTWEQYFGPGTRLTVT.

The chain recombines TRBV28 with TRBJ2-4; D remains ambiguous. V was pared by 3 bases and J by 3 bases, with 12 bases between. The CDR3 runs to 15 residues. Germline CDR1 reads MDHEN; CDR2 reads SYDVKM. The CDR3 region is CASSLPRRIKNIQYF. The CDR3 nucleotides are TGTGCCAGCAGTTTGCCCCGTCGGATCAAAAACATTCAGTACTTC.

V usage is TRBV6-1 and J usage is TRBJ1-1; 9 nucleotides line up with TRBD1. Germline CDR1 is MNHNS and CDR2 is SASEGT. The V segment lost 6 bases and the J segment 0 bases; nucleotides outside the gene matches: 5. The CDR3 consists of 15 residues. Written as DNA, the CDR3 is TGTGCCAGCAGGCAGGACAGGGGCATGAACACTGAAGCTTTCTTT. This sequence encodes CASRQDRGMNTEAFF.

This clonotype appeared many times. The chain carries TRBV24-1 and TRBJ2-2; TRBD2 matches 9 bases. With 6 bases clipped from V and 4 bases from J, the junction kept 11 bases outside the gene matches. From germline, CDR1 is KGHDR and CDR2 SFDVKD. This CDR3 comprises 17 residues. The CDR3 spells CATSRDSGSLGTGELFF. DNA of the CDR3: TGTGCCACCAGTCGGGATAGCGGGAGTTTGGGCACCGGGGAGCTGTTTTTT.

Ten or more counts support this clonotype. The chain recombines TRBV6-2 or TRBV6-3 with TRBJ2-5, with TRBD2 matching 8 bases. V shed 8 bases and J 4 bases; nucleotides not matched to a gene: 6. This CDR3 has 13 residues. Per the germline V gene, CDR1 is MNHEY and CDR2 is SVGEGT. The CDR3 nucleotides are TGTGCCAGCTCCTGGGGACTAGGAGAGACCCAGTACTTC. Translating it yields CASSWGLGETQYF.

Ten or more counts support this clonotype. The chain combines TRBV10-3 with TRBJ1-2; the D gene is possibly TRBD1 (5 bases). V was cut by 2 bases and J by 4 bases, with 17 bases left in between. Germline V gives CDR1 ENHRY, CDR2 SYGVKD. The CDR3 is made up of 16 amino acids. The CDR3 DNA is TGTGCCATCAGTGAGCGAAGGGGCGATGACGGCTATGGCTACACCTTC. This translates into CAISERRGDDGYGYTF.

At least ten counts were recorded for this clonotype. The rearrangement joins TRBV19 to TRBJ2-2; D call uncertain. V was trimmed by 3 bases and J by 0 bases, leaving 5 bases between them. This CDR3 is 14 amino acids long. Germline-derived CDR1 and CDR2 are LNHDA and SQIVND (reference sequence). CDR3 DNA: TGTGCCAGTAGTATCGGACCGAACACCGGGGAGCTGTTTTTT. It codes for CASSIGPNTGELFF.

This clonotype was seen more than once but under ten times. The CDR3 region is CASSSGQVGYTF. As DNA, the CDR3 is TGTGCCAGCAGCTCCGGGCAGGTCGGCTACACCTTC. The chain employs TRBV7-2 and TRBJ1-2; no reliable D call. Germline loops: CDR1 SGHTA, CDR2 FQGNSA. The CDR3 length is 12 residues. Trimming shortened V by 4 bases and J by 8 bases, and 11 bases separated the two germline ends.